This T cell receptor beta chain originates from a study of T-cell reconstitution after alpha-beta-depleted transplantation in children. This clonotype was seen at least ten times. A library of TCRbeta sequences, prepared with unique molecular identifiers, was generated. TCRdb passed the PCR reads through MiXCR, listing each CDR3 protein once. The sample has hundreds of thousands of distinct CDR3 sequences, under 9.5% seen once. This material consisted of PBMCs from the stem cell graft donor, taken from the stem cell graft. This sequence was found in a human donor who donated a stem cell graft to a child with acute lymphoblastic leukemia.

CDR3 coding DNA: TGCAGCGCCCAAAGCACGGGGGCCTCTGAAGCTTTCTTT. This sequence encodes CSAQSTGASEAFF. The genes are TRBV29-1 and TRBJ1-1; TRBD1 might be the D (6 bases). Trimming left V 7 bases short and J 6 bases short, with 18 bases between. Germline loops: CDR1 SQVTM, CDR2 ANQGSEA. The CDR3 spans 13 residues. The variable domain in full, completed from reference TRBV29-1 and TRBJ1-1, reads SAVISQKPSRDICQRGTSLTIQCQVDSQVTMMFWYRQQPGQSLTLIATANQGSEATYESGFVIDKFPISRPNLTFSTLTVSNMSPEDSSIYLCSAQSTGASEAFFGQGTRLTVV.